This T cell receptor beta chain was profiled in a study of regulatory T cells in long-lasting Graves disease. Time point reported: persistent/refractory GD, antithyroid drugs over 5 years with positive TRAb. Scientists built the TCR library using RNA that was extracted from PBMCs. HTBI primers from iRepertoire and Arm-PCR of CDR3 regions yielded the TCR beta libraries. TCRdb ran MiXCR on the multiplex PCR reads and lists one entry per CDR3 protein. The table records about 460,000 distinct CDR3 sequences, around a fifth of them present only once. Germline V lookup: CDR1 SNHLY, CDR2 FYNNEI. Unmatched junction bases numbered 10, after V lost 0 bases and J lost 6 bases. The CDR3 sequence is 16 residues long.

This chain joins TRBV2 and TRBJ1-2; 7 positions agree with TRBD1. The clonotype originates from a female donor with Graves disease. The material sequenced was peripheral blood mononuclear cells (PBMCs), taken when the disease was refractory, from a patient treated with antithyroid drugs. The CDR3 spells CASSEARGGTWDGYTF. As DNA, the CDR3 is TGTGCCAGCAGTGAAGCCAGGGGGGGAACCTGGGATGGCTACACCTTC.